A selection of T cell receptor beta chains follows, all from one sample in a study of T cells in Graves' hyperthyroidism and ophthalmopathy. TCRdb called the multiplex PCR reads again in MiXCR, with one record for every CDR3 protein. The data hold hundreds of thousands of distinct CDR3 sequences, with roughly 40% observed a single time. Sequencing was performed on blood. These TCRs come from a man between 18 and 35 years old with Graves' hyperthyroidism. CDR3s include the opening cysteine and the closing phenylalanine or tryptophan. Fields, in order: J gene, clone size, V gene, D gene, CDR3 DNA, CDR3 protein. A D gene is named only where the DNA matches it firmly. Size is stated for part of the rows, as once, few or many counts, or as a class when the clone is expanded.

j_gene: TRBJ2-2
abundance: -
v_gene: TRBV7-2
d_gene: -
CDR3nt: TGTGCCAGCAGCCCGGACCTGAACACCGGGGAGCTGTTTTTT
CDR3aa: CASSPDLNTGELFF

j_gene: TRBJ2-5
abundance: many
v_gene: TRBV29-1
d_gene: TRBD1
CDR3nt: TGCAGCGTGGCGGACAGGGGGAAAGAGACCCAGTACTTC
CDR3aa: CSVADRGKETQYF

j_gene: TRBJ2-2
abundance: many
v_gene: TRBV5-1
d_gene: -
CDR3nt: TGCGCCAGCGCAGGGACGAACACCGGGGAGCTGTTTTTT
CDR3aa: CASAGTNTGELFF

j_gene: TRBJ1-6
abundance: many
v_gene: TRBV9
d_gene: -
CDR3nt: TGTGCCAGCAGCGGAGGGGGTATTAGAGCACCCCTCCACTTT
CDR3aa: CASSGGGIRAPLHF

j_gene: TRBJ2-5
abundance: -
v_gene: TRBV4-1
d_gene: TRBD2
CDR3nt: TGCGCCAGCAGCCATTTAGCGGGAGTCCAAGAGACCCAGTACTTC
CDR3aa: CASSHLAGVQETQYF

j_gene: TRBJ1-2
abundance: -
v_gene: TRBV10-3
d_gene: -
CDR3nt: TGTGCCACCCGGGACGACAACTATGGCTACACCTTC
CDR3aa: CATRDDNYGYTF

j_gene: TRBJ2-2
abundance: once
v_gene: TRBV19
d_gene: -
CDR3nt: TGTGCCAGTAGTAATGTGGGACTGTCGGGAACCGGGGAGCTGTTTTTT
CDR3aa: CASSNVGLSGTGELFF

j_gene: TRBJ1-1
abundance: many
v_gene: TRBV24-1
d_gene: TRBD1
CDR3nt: TGTGCCACCAGTGAACCAGGGGGCGGTGAAGCTTTCTTT
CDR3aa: CATSEPGGGEAFF

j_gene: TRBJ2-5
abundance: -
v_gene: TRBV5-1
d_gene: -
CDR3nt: TGTGCCAGTTCACACATACAAGAGACCCAGTACTTC
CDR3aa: CASSHIQETQYF

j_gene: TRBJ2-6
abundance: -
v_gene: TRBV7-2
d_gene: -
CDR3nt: TGTGCCAGCAGCTTAGCCTGGCTGAACACTGGGGCCAACGTCCTGACTTTC
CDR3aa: CASSLAWLNTGANVLTF

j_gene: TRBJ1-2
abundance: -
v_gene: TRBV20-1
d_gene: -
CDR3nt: TGCAGTGCTGATCTAAGTGAGACGGGTAACTATGGCTACACCTTC
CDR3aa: CSADLSETGNYGYTF

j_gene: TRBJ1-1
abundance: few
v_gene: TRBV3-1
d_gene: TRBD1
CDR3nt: TGTGCCAGCAGCCAAGGGACAGGGGGCAGTGAAGCTTTCTTT
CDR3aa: CASSQGTGGSEAFF

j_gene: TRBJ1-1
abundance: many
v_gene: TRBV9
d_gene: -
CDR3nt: TGTGCCAGCAGCGTCGGCACAAGAGAGAACACTGAAGCTTTCTTT
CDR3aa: CASSVGTRENTEAFF

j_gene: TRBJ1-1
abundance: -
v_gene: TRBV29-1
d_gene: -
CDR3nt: TGCAGCGCCTGGACAACCAACACTGAAGCTTTCTTT
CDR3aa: CSAWTTNTEAFF

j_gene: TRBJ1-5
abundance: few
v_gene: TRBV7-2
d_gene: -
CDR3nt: TGTGCCAGCAGCTCTTCAGGGGAGGCCAATCAGCCCCAGCATTTT
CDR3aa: CASSSSGEANQPQHF

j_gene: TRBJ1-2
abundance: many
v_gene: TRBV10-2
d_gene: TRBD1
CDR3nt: TGCGCCAGCAGTCCTCAGGGACAGGGCTATGGCTACACCTTC
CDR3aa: CASSPQGQGYGYTF

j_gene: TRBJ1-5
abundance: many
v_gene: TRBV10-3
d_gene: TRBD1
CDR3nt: TGTGCCATCAAGCCCGACAGGGGAGGCAATCAGCCCCAGCATTTT
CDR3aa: CAIKPDRGGNQPQHF

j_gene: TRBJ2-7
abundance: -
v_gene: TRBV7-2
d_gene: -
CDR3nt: TGTGCCAGCAGCCCCCCAGGGTTCGAGCAGTACTTC
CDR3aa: CASSPPGFEQYF

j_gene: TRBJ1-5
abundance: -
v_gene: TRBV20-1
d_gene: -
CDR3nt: TGCAGTGCTGGACCAGGGCAGGGAAAGCGGCCCCAGCATTTT
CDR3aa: CSAGPGQGKRPQHF

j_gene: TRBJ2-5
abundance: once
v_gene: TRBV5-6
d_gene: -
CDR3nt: TGTGCCAGCAGCTTGGGGGGGTCCAGCCAGACCCAGTACTTC
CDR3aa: CASSLGGSSQTQYF

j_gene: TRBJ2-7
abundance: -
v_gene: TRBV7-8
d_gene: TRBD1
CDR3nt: TGTGCCAGCAGCATCGGACAGGGGCAGGGGAGCTCCTACGAGCAGTACTTC
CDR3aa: CASSIGQGQGSSYEQYF

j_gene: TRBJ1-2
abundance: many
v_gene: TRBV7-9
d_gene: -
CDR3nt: TGTGCCAGCAGCCCCACGAACGGGGTTGGTGGCTACACCTTC
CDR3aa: CASSPTNGVGGYTF

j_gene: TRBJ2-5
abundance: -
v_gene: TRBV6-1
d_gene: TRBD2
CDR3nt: TGTGCCAGCAGCACCCAGGGCGGGGAGGGGACCCAGTACTTC
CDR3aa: CASSTQGGEGTQYF